The 27 T cell receptor beta chains listed next were all sequenced from one sample in a study of T cells in Graves' hyperthyroidism and ophthalmopathy. Amplified TCR beta CDR3 regions derived from RNA transcripts. The TCR CDR3 was amplified in a first-round RT-PCR using the HTBI primer set. TCRdb passed the multiplex PCR reads through MiXCR, listing each CDR3 protein once. The sample shows 240,000 or so distinct CDR3 sequences, about 17% of them seen only once. Sequencing used blood. These receptors were obtained from a woman aged 18-29 years with Graves' ophthalmopathy.

In this sample, this clonotype turned up many times. This chain connects TRBV7-9 to TRBJ2-7; no reliable D call. Deletions cut 3 bases from V and 2 bases from J, with 2 bases between. Germline V gene data show CDR1 as SEHNR and CDR2 as FQNEAQ (reference sequence). The CDR3 loop spans 11 amino acids. Here the CDR3 reads CASSFTYEQYF. Written as DNA, the CDR3 is TGTGCCAGCAGCTTCACCTACGAGCAGTACTTC.

This clonotype was picked up many times. This sequence joins TRBV30 and TRBJ1-1; 9 nucleotides line up with TRBD1. The V and J ends lost 2 bases and 4 bases, in that order; junction bases with no gene match: 17. CDR3 length equals 18 residues. Germline-derived CDR1 and CDR2 are GTSNPN and SVGIG (reference sequence). Here the CDR3 reads CAWSHTTSGQGRGTEAFF. CDR3 DNA sequence: TGTGCCTGGAGTCATACAACCTCGGGACAGGGAAGGGGCACTGAAGCTTTCTTT.

The rearrangement joins TRBV7-8 to TRBJ2-7; 8 bases align to TRBD1. The CDR3 runs to 16 residues. Trimming removed 1 base from V and 2 bases from J; junction bases left unmatched: 7. Germline assignment: CDR1 SGHVS and CDR2 FQNEAQ. CDR3 protein: CASSLVDRDSPYEQYF. CDR3 sequence (DNA): TGTGCCAGCAGCTTAGTGGACAGGGATTCCCCCTACGAGCAGTACTTC.

The table lists this clonotype with many counts. The rearrangement links TRBV27 to TRBJ1-2, with D possibly being TRBD1 (6 bases). CDR3 size: 17 residues. V was clipped by 6 bases and J by 4 bases, with 24 bases between them. Germline CDR1 MNHEY, CDR2 SMNVEV (reference sequence). In nucleotides, the CDR3 is TGTGCCAGCAGCCCTAGCCGGTGGGGGGCCCTCCTCTATGGCTACACCTTC. Translated: CASSPSRWGALLYGYTF.

In its sample, this clonotype was seen many times. The J gene is TRBJ2-7, the V gene TRBV6-2 or TRBV6-3; D is undetermined. CDR1 and CDR2 (germline): MNHEY, SVGEGT. Trimming left V 4 bases short and J 2 bases short, with 12 bases between. This CDR3 spans 14 amino acids. The CDR3 DNA is TGTGCCAGCAGTTGGCTCCTAGTCCCCTACGAGCAGTACTTC. It specifies CASSWLLVPYEQYF.

This clonotype was counted many times. The chain links TRBV5-1 to TRBJ1-5; unclear D gene. Germline loops: CDR1 SGHRS, CDR2 YFSETQ. Trimming cost V 4 bases and J 7 bases, with 18 bases left between them. This CDR3 contains 15 residues. CDR3: CASSIDPGKGQPQHF. Here the CDR3 DNA reads TGCGCCAGCAGCATAGACCCCGGCAAGGGACAGCCCCAGCATTTT.

On this clonotype itself: This clone may be a read error of a much larger clone one base away. V and J are TRBV19 and TRBJ2-7; D gene unclear. Germline assignment: CDR1 LNHDA and CDR2 SQIVND (reference sequence). The CDR3 spans 16 residues. This CDR3 reads CASSTTLRTVSYVQYF. The CDR3 DNA reads as TGTGCCAGTAGTACTACCCTAAGGACGGTTTCCTACGTGCAGTACTTC.

The table lists this clonotype with many counts. V usage is TRBV28 and J usage is TRBJ1-2; D is perhaps TRBD1 (6 bases). With 6 bases removed from V and 3 bases from J, the gap between germline ends came to 17 bases. The V gene's germline CDR1 is MDHEN and CDR2 SYDVKM. The CDR3 has 15 residues. The CDR3 protein is CASSPPGRGHYGYTF. CDR3 sequence (DNA): TGTGCCAGCAGCCCTCCCGGCAGGGGCCACTATGGCTACACCTTC.

This clonotype has a count of ten or more. The rearrangement joins TRBV29-1 to TRBJ2-5; no definite D call. CDR1 is SQVTM and CDR2 is ANQGSEA in the germline V gene. V was shortened by 6 bases and J by 1 base, with 12 bases between the two germline ends. This CDR3 contains 13 residues. CDR3 amino acids: CSVAGWPQETQYF. DNA for the CDR3: TGCAGCGTGGCAGGTTGGCCCCAAGAGACCCAGTACTTC. The full variable domain, completed using reference TRBV29-1 and TRBJ2-5, is SAVISQKPSRDICQRGTSLTIQCQVDSQVTMMFWYRQQPGQSLTLIATANQGSEATYESGFVIDKFPISRPNLTFSTLTVSNMSPEDSSIYLCSVAGWPQETQYFGPGTRLLVL.

This clonotype was detected ten times or more. This chain uses TRBV7-2 with TRBJ1-5; tentatively, D is TRBD1 (5 bases). The V end lost 5 bases, the J end lost 2 bases, and 7 bases lay between the germline ends. CDR3 size: 13 residues. Germline V gives CDR1 SGHTA, CDR2 FQGNSA. The CDR3: CASSVQGNQPQHF. The CDR3 bases are TGTGCCAGCAGCGTACAGGGCAATCAGCCCCAGCATTTT.

In this sample, this clonotype turned up many times. The CDR3 region has the DNA TGTGCCATCAGTGGGGGACCCGCTAGCGGCGGATACGAGCAGTACTTC. It translates to CAISGGPASGGYEQYF. This chain connects TRBV10-3 to TRBJ2-7; 7 bases line up with TRBD2. Germline values: CDR1 ENHRY, CDR2 SYGVKD. This CDR3 spans 16 amino acids. V was pared by 4 bases and J by 4 bases, with 13 bases of the junction left unmatched.

The genes are TRBV20-1 and TRBJ1-2, with 10 bases matching TRBD1. Losses at the gene ends were 0 bases for V and 8 bases for J; bases not matched to a gene: 9. The CDR3 sequence is 15 residues long. Germline CDR1 is DFQATT and CDR2 is SNEGSKA (reference sequence). The CDR3 region has the DNA TGCAGTGCTAGAGAGAGACAGGGGGCGAGAAACGGCTACACCTTC. It specifies CSARERQGARNGYTF.

This clonotype was found a few times. The gene calls are TRBV27 and TRBJ1-5; no definite D call. Trimming took 5 bases from V and 6 from J, leaving 14 bases between them. The CDR3 has 14 amino acids. The germline CDR1 and CDR2 sequences are MNHEY and SMNVEV (reference sequence). As DNA, the CDR3 is TGTGCCAGCAGTAGTTCAGGTAGTAGTCAGCCCCAGCATTTT. Protein sequence: CASSSSGSSQPQHF.

The sample holds many counts of this clonotype. The chain is built from TRBV6-1 and TRBJ2-2; 13 bases line up with TRBD2. Trimming removed 4 bases from V and 1 base from J; junction bases left unmatched: 0. CDR1 and CDR2 (germline): MNHNS, SASEGT. CDR3 length: 16 residues. The CDR3 bases are TGTGCCAGCAGTGGACTAGCGGGAGGGAACACCGGGGAGCTGTTTTTT. It codes for CASSGLAGGNTGELFF.

This clonotype has a count of ten or more. This chain uses TRBV6-6 with TRBJ2-6; unclear D gene. This CDR3 comprises 15 residues. Trimming left V 1 base short and J 0 bases short, with 4 bases between. Germline loops: CDR1 MNHNY, CDR2 SVGAGI (reference sequence). CDR3 nucleotides: TGTGCCAGCAGTTACTATACCTCTGGGGCCAACGTCCTGACTTTC. Translated, it gives CASSYYTSGANVLTF.

This clonotype was observed at least ten times. The chain is built from TRBV27 and TRBJ1-1; D may be TRBD1 (5 bases). Germline V gene data show CDR1 as MNHEY and CDR2 as SMNVEV (reference sequence). V lost 1 base to trimming and J lost 2 bases, with 11 bases between them. The CDR3 has 15 residues. The CDR3 DNA is TGTGCCAGCAGTTTATATGGGGGAGAAAACACTGAAGCTTTCTTT. It specifies CASSLYGGENTEAFF.

At least ten counts were recorded for this clonotype. The chain links TRBV27 to TRBJ2-1; 12 positions agree with TRBD2. The CDR3 runs 14 residues. V lost 8 bases to trimming and J lost 4 bases; unmatched junction nucleotides: 3. Germline V gene lookup returns CDR1 MNHEY and CDR2 SMNVEV (reference sequence). CDR3 nucleotides: TGTGCCAGCCCCGGACTAGCGGGATACAATGAGCAGTTCTTC. Residues: CASPGLAGYNEQFF.

The rearrangement links TRBV19 to TRBJ1-5, with D unclear. The CDR3 has 15 amino acids. CDR1 LNHDA and CDR2 SQIVND come from the germline V gene (reference sequence). V lost 6 bases and J 0 bases, leaving 12 bases between the germline ends. CDR3: CASRWERASNQPQHF. The CDR3 DNA follows: TGTGCCAGTAGGTGGGAGAGGGCTAGCAATCAGCCCCAGCATTTT.

This clonotype was counted ten times or more. The chain links TRBV6-1 to TRBJ2-6; D remains unclear. Germline values: CDR1 MNHNS, CDR2 SASEGT. The CDR3 length is 14 residues. Trimming took 11 bases from V and 0 from J, leaving 11 bases between them. The CDR3 protein is CASAEYSGANVLTF. The CDR3, as DNA: TGTGCCTCGGCCGAGTACTCTGGGGCCAACGTCCTGACTTTC.

This clonotype was recorded many times. The DNA for the CDR3 is TGTGCCAGCAGTGGACAGTTTCAGCGGGACGCTTTATTGGAGACCCAGTACTTC. Translating it yields CASSGQFQRDALLETQYF. The chain links TRBV2 to TRBJ2-5; 7 bases agree with TRBD2. V dropped 4 bases and J dropped 5; count of bases not matched to a gene: 19. This CDR3 spans 18 amino acids. In germline, CDR1 is SNHLY, CDR2 FYNNEI.

At least ten counts were recorded for this clonotype. The chain uses TRBV27 and TRBJ1-3, with TRBD1 as a possible D gene (6 bases). CDR3 length equals 16 residues. The germline CDR1 and CDR2 sequences are MNHEY and SMNVEV (reference sequence). With 4 bases removed from V and 3 bases from J, the gap between germline ends came to 16 bases. CDR3 nucleotides: TGTGCCAGCAGTTCTCAGGGGATCGCTGGTGGAAACACCATATATTTT. Translation gives CASSSQGIAGGNTIYF.

V usage is TRBV6-4 and J usage is TRBJ2-7; 10 bases align to TRBD2. V shed 6 bases, J shed 2 bases, and the junction held 4 bases outside the gene matches. The CDR3 has 14 amino acids. CDR1 MRHNA and CDR2 SNTAGT come from the germline V gene. The DNA of the CDR3 is TGTGCCAGCAGAACTAGCGGGGACGCCTACGAGCAGTACTTC. It specifies CASRTSGDAYEQYF.

This clonotype was recorded many times. The chain is built from TRBV5-5 and TRBJ2-1; 7 bases match TRBD2. This CDR3 is 15 amino acids long. V gave up 0 bases and J gave up 4 bases; unmatched junction bases: 4. Looked up from germline, CDR1 is SGHKS and CDR2 is YYEKEE (reference sequence). In DNA, the CDR3 is TGTGCCAGCAGCTTGGCAGCGGGGCTGTACAATGAGCAGTTCTTC. Its protein is CASSLAAGLYNEQFF.

This clonotype was picked up many times. The chain carries TRBV6-1 and TRBJ2-1, with 11 positions matching TRBD2. The trim removed 7 bases at V and 9 bases at J, leaving 8 bases unmatched. The CDR3 covers 14 residues. CDR1 and CDR2 from the germline V gene are MNHNS and SASEGT. The CDR3 is CASTLAGGHSEQFF. Here the CDR3 DNA reads TGTGCCAGCACCTTAGCGGGGGGGCACAGTGAGCAGTTCTTC.

Many counts were recorded for this clonotype. CDR3 protein: CASSLGGLARTDTQYF. CDR3 nucleotide sequence: TGTGCCAGCAGTTTAGGGGGACTTGCACGCACAGATACGCAGTATTTT. The rearrangement uses TRBV27 and TRBJ2-3, with a possible D match to TRBD2 (6 bases). The CDR3 runs to 16 residues. Between the trimmed V and J ends, which lost 2 bases and 1 base, there was a span of 13 bases. From germline, CDR1 is MNHEY and CDR2 SMNVEV (reference sequence).

There are many counts of this clonotype. The chain employs TRBV2 and TRBJ2-7, with TRBD1 matching 7 bases. The CDR3 sequence is 14 residues long. Germline V CDR1 and CDR2: SNHLY, FYNNEI. The junction had 9 bases not matched to a gene; V was cut back by 8 bases and J by 2 bases. CDR3: CASVSRDSTYEQYF. The CDR3 coding sequence is TGTGCCAGCGTGAGTCGGGACAGTACCTACGAGCAGTACTTC.

This chain connects TRBV30 to TRBJ2-7, with TRBD2 matching over 13 bases. The length of the CDR3 is 15 residues. After removal of 5 bases from V and 4 bases from J, the junction contained 8 bases not matched to a gene. Looked up from germline, CDR1 is GTSNPN and CDR2 is SVGIG (reference sequence). CDR3 bases: TGTGCCTGGGATCCGGGACTAGCGGGATTTTACGAGCAGTACTTC. Its translation is CAWDPGLAGFYEQYF.